These 5 T cell receptor beta chains share one sample of origin, sequenced in a study of blood T cell dynamics during melanoma immunotherapy. Time point in this sample: week 3, after first cycle of checkpoint inhibitor. Data came from immunoSEQ multiplex PCR; TCRdb stores just in-frame clones and leaves some out. Counted here are some 11,000 clones, around 80% occurring once; the ten biggest clones make up 20% to 25%. Specimen: blood, collected from a patient treated with checkpoint blockade. The receptor source for this set is a human donor with melanoma.

DNA of the CDR3: TGTGCCAGCAGCTTAGGGGGGTCAGGATACGAGCAGTACGTC. This translates into CASSLGGSGYEQYV. The chain joins TRBV7-1 to TRBJ2-7, with D perhaps being TRBD1 or TRBD2 (6 bases each). TRBV7-1 is sorted into the ORF group, with uncertain function. CDR3 length equals 14 residues. V was trimmed by 4 bases and J by 4 bases, leaving 14 bases between them.

This chain uses TRBV7-2 with TRBJ1-5, with a tentative D call TRBD1 (5 bases). V shed 4 bases and J shed 7 bases, with 17 bases lying between them. Per germline, CDR1 SGHTA and CDR2 FQGNSA. This CDR3 is built from 15 residues. This chain's CDR3 is CASSSLGVNGQPQHF. The CDR3 region has the DNA TGTGCCAGCAGCTCTCTGGGGGTAAACGGGCAGCCCCAGCATTTT.

CDR3 sequence (DNA): TGTGCCAGCAGTTACACGGGAAGATCCTATAATTCACCCCTCCACTTT. Protein product: CASSYTGRSYNSPLHF. The chain joins TRBV6-5 to TRBJ1-6; D not resolved. Trimming pared 2 bases from V and 1 base from J, leaving 9 bases between. The CDR3 has 16 amino acids. The germline V gene encodes CDR1 MNHEY and CDR2 SVGAGI.

The chain uses TRBV5-1 and TRBJ1-2; TRBD1 aligns across 8 bases. CDR1 SGHRS and CDR2 YFSETQ come from the germline V gene. The trim removed 4 bases at V and 6 bases at J, leaving 5 bases unmatched. The CDR3 contains 13 residues. The CDR3 sequence: CASSGAGQDGYTF. CDR3 in DNA: TGCGCCAGCAGCGGAGCGGGACAGGATGGCTACACCTTC.

The rearrangement links TRBV27 to TRBJ1-6; D is uncertain. V dropped 6 bases and J dropped 6 bases, with 6 bases sitting between them. The CDR3 length is 12 residues. The germline V gene has CDR1 MNHEY and CDR2 SMNVEV (reference sequence). The CDR3 DNA reads as TGTGCCAGCAGCTATATTAATTCACCCCTCCACTTT. Translating it yields CASSYINSPLHF.